This TCR beta chain appears in the sequencing data of a study of blood T cell repertoires in COVID-19. Overall study context: Sources were T cells, B-cell-depleted T cells, or PBMCs; the material itself was cDNA or gDNA.

Profiled with immunoSEQ multiplex PCR; TCRdb holds only in-frame clones, not every one. The sample shows fewer than 200,000 clones, around 80% of them seen only once. Adults between roughly 18 and 100 years of age took part from some 25 US areas. In assigning cohorts, the study relied on participant-reported clinical history. Germline V gene lookup returns CDR1 SGHTA and CDR2 FQGNSA. This CDR3 is 14 amino acids long. V was shortened by 7 bases and J by 4 bases, with 16 bases between the two germline ends. V and J are TRBV7-2 and TRBJ1-1; the D gene is possibly TRBD1 (5 bases). This clonotype was sampled from a man aged 50 to 59 who had recovered from COVID-19. Sequencing input: PBMCs or T cells enriched from blood (not recorded which). The CDR3 DNA is TGTGCCAGCACCCTTTGGGGGGGGACCACTGAAGCTTTCTTT. Protein: CASTLWGGTTEAFF. Complete variable domain (other parts from reference TRBV7-2 and TRBJ1-1): GAGVSQSPSNKVTEKGKDVELRCDPISGHTALYWYRQSLGQGLEFLIYFQGNSAPDKSGLPSDRFSAERTGGSVSTLTIQRTQQEDSAVYLCASTLWGGTTEAFFGQGTRLTVV.